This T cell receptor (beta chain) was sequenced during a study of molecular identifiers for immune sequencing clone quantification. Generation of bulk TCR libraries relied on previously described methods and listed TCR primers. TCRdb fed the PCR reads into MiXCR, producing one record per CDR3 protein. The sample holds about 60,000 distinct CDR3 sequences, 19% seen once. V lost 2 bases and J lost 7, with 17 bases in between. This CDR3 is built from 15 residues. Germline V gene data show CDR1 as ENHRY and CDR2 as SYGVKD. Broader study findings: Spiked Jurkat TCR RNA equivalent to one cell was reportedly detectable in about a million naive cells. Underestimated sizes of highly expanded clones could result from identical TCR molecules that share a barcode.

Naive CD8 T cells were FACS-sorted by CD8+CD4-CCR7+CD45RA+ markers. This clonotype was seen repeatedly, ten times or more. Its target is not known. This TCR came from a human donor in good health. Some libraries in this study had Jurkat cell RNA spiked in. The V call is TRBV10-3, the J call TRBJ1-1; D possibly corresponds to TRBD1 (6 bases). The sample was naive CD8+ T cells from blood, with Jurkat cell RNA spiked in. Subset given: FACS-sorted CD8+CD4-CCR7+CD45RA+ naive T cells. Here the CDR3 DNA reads TGTGCCATCAGTGAGCCACCGGGGGGGGCTGTTGAAGCTTTCTTT. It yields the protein CAISEPPGGAVEAFF.